The T cell receptor beta chain under discussion was sequenced for a study of blood T cell repertoires in COVID-19. Study background: Collection of acute and convalescent COVID-19 samples took place in the United States, Italy and Spain. Sources were T cells, B-cell-depleted T cells, or PBMCs; the material itself was cDNA or gDNA.

The CDR3 length is 14 residues. CDR1 and CDR2 from the germline V gene are SNHLY and FYNNEI. Germline trimming cut 5 bases from V and 5 bases from J; bases unmatched to any gene: 8. How the authors handled the data: Nucleated cell counts were estimated from reference gene primer amplification. Method: immunoSEQ multiplex PCR; TCRdb's copy keeps in-frame clones and lacks some. V and J calls and clone size come straight from that table; D and trimming were deduced from the DNA. The table has 120,000 or so clones, about 77% seen once; the top ten hold around a quarter. The gene calls are TRBV2 and TRBJ1-1, with 7 bases matching TRBD1. Material for sequencing was peripheral blood. The clonotype originates from a human donor in a cohort sampled during active COVID-19. As DNA, the CDR3 is TGTGCCAGCAGTCTGACGACAGGGTCTACTGAAGCTTTCTTT. It encodes CASSLTTGSTEAFF.